This T cell receptor (beta chain) was found in a study of tumor and adjacent non-tumor tissue in lung cancer. Germline CDR1 DFQATT, CDR2 SNEGSKA (reference sequence). The CDR3 runs to 14 residues. The V segment lost 5 bases and the J segment 10 bases; nucleotides outside the gene matches: 15. The template was RNA from unsorted bulk tissue. A modified ARM-PCR protocol with three rounds of nested PCR amplified TCRbeta. TCRdb called the multiplex PCR reads again in MiXCR, with one record for every CDR3 protein. The sample lists 220,000 or so distinct CDR3 sequences; approximately 74% were seen once. Sequencing was done on a sample of lung tumor tissue. The V and J genes are TRBV20-1 and TRBJ1-1, with 8 bases lining up with TRBD1. The TCR was taken from a man aged 60-69 years with non-small cell lung cancer. CDR3 residues: CSAQKVGDRRVAFF. CDR3 nucleotide sequence: TGCAGTGCTCAGAAAGTGGGGGACAGGAGAGTAGCTTTCTTT.